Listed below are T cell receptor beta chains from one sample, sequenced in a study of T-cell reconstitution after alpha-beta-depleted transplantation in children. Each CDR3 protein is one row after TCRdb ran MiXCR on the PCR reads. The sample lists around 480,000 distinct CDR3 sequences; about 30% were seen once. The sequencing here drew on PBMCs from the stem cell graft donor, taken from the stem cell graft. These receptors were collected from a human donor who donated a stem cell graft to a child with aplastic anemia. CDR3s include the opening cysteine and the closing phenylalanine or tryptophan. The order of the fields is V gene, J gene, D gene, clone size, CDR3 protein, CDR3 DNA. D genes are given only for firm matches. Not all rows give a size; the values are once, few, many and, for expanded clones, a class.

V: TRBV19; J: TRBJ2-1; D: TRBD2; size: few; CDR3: CASSYTSGTNEQFF; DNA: TGTGCCAGTAGCTATACTAGCGGAACTAATGAGCAGTTCTTC
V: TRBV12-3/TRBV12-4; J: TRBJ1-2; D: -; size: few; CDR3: CASSPSFRVVYGYTF; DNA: TGTGCCAGCAGTCCAAGCTTCAGGGTTGTTTATGGCTACACCTTC
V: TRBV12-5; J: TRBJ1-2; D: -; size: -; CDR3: CASGLADTINYGYTF; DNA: TGTGCTAGTGGTTTGGCAGATACAATTAACTATGGCTACACCTTC
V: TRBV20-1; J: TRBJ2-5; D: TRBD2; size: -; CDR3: CSAFVAGGPQRQTQYF; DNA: TGCAGTGCTTTTGTGGCGGGAGGGCCGCAGCGACAGACCCAGTACTTC
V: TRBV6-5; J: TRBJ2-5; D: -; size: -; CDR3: CASSYGEARTTQYF; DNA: TGTGCCAGCAGTTACGGAGAAGCCAGGACGACCCAGTACTTC
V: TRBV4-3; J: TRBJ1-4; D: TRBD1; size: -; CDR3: CASSPRPTGEEKLFF; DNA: TGCGCCAGCAGCCCGAGGCCCACAGGGGAGGAAAAACTGTTTTTT
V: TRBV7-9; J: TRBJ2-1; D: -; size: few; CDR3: CASSHRSVDEQFF; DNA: TGTGCCAGCAGCCACCGAAGTGTTGATGAGCAGTTCTTC
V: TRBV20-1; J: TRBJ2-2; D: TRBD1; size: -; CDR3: CSAKNVGQANTGELFF; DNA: TGCAGTGCAAAAAATGTAGGACAGGCGAACACCGGGGAGCTGTTTTTT
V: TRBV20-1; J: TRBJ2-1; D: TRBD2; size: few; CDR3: CSASRSGTVSNEQFF; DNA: TGCAGTGCTAGCCGGAGCGGGACGGTTTCTAATGAGCAGTTCTTC
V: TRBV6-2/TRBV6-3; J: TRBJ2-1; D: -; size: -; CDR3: CASSDASVRLDSHNEQFF; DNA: TGTGCCAGCAGTGATGCTAGCGTTCGGTTAGACTCCCACAATGAGCAGTTCTTC
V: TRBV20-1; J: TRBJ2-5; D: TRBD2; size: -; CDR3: CSAVGEGQETQYF; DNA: TGCAGTGCCGTGGGGGAGGGGCAAGAGACCCAGTACTTC
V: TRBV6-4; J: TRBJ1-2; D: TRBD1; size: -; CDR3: CASSQGEDVEGYTF; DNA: TGTGCCAGCAGTCAGGGGGAAGATGTCGAGGGCTACACCTTC
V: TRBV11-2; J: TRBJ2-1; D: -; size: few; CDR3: CASSLAPMIGGDNEQFF; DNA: TGTGCCAGCAGCTTAGCTCCTATGATCGGAGGGGACAATGAGCAGTTCTTC
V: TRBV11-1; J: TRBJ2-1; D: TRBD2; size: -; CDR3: CASSSLGGGRQVPNEQFF; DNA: TGTGCCAGCAGCTCGCTGGGGGGCGGGAGGCAGGTTCCGAATGAGCAGTTCTTC
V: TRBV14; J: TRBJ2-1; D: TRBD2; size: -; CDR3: CASSRGLAGGGEQFF; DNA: TGTGCCAGCAGCCGAGGACTAGCGGGAGGTGGTGAGCAGTTCTTC
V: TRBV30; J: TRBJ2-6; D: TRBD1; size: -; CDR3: CAWSIDRGRANVLTF; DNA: TGTGCCTGGAGCATCGACAGGGGTAGGGCCAACGTCCTGACTTTC
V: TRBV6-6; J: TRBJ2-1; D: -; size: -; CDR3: CASSYSGRESSYNEQFF; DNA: TGTGCCAGCAGTTACTCGGGCCGGGAGAGCTCCTACAATGAGCAGTTCTTC
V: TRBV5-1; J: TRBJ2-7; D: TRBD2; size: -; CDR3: CASNPGRSSYEQYF; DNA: TGCGCCAGCAATCCCGGGAGGTCTTCCTACGAGCAGTACTTC
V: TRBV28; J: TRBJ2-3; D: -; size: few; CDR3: CASSPHVSTDTQYF; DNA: TGTGCCAGCAGTCCCCACGTCAGCACAGATACGCAGTATTTT
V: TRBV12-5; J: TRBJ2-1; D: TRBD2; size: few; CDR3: CASGFPTSGSYNEQFF; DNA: TGTGCTAGTGGTTTCCCGACTAGCGGCTCCTACAATGAGCAGTTCTTC
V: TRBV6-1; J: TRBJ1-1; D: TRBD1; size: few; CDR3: CASRPRDRVGTEAFF; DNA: TGTGCCAGCAGACCAAGGGACAGGGTAGGGACTGAAGCTTTCTTT
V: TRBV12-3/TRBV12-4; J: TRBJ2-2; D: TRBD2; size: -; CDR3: CASIPGLAGTGELFF; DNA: TGTGCCAGCATCCCTGGACTAGCGGGCACCGGGGAGCTGTTTTTT
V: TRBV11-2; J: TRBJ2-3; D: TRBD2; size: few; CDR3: CASRPGRGLAGGPTDTQYF; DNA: TGTGCCAGCAGACCCGGGAGAGGGCTAGCGGGAGGCCCCACAGATACGCAGTATTTT
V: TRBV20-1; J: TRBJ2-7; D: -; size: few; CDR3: CSATSDSYEQYF; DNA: TGCAGTGCTACATCCGACAGCTACGAGCAGTACTTC
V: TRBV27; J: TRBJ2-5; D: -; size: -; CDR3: CASSVVGQETQYF; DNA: TGTGCCAGCAGTGTAGTAGGGCAAGAGACCCAGTACTTC
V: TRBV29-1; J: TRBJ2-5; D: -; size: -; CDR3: CSVEDLSGKETQYF; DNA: TGCAGCGTTGAAGATCTTAGCGGAAAAGAGACCCAGTACTTC
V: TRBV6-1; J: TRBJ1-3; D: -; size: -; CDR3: CATSEIFSGNTIYF; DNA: TGTGCCACCTCGGAGATTTTCTCTGGAAACACCATATATTTT
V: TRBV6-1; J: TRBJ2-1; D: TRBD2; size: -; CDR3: CASTRTSGRTYNEQFF; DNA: TGTGCCAGCACCCGGACTAGCGGGAGGACCTACAATGAGCAGTTCTTC
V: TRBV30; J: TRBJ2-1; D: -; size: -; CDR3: CAWSLVINEQFF; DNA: TGTGCCTGGAGTCTAGTTATCAATGAGCAGTTCTTC
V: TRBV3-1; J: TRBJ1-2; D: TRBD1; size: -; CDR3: CASRPTGGANYGYTF; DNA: TGTGCCAGCAGACCTACAGGGGGAGCTAACTATGGCTACACCTTC
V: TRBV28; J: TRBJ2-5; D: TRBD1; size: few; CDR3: CASNEGARETQYF; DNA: TGTGCCAGCAATGAGGGGGCGCGGGAGACCCAGTACTTC
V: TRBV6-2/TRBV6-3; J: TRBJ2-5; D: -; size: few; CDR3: CASSYSIQLRDILDQETQYF; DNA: TGTGCCAGCAGTTACTCGATCCAGCTCCGGGACATCCTTGACCAAGAGACCCAGTACTTC
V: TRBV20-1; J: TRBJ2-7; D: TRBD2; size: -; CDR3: CSAPSGSYEQYF; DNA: TGCAGTGCCCCCAGCGGGAGCTACGAGCAGTACTTC
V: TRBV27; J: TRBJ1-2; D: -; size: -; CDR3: CASSPRAGPNGYTF; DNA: TGTGCCAGCAGCCCGCGGGCAGGGCCTAATGGCTACACCTTC
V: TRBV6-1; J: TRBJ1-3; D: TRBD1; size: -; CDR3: CASSRTGGNSGNTIYF; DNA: TGTGCCAGCAGTCGGACAGGGGGAAACTCTGGAAACACCATATATTTT
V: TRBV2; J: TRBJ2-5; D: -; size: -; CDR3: CASRDSGAETQYF; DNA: TGTGCCAGCAGGGACTCAGGGGCCGAGACCCAGTACTTC
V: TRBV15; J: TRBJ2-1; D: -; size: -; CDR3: CATSRVRDPSYNEQFF; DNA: TGTGCCACCAGCAGAGTTCGGGACCCATCCTACAATGAGCAGTTCTTC
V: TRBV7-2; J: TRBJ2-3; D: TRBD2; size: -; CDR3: CASSLGGRAPDTQYF; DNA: TGTGCCAGCAGCTTAGGCGGGAGGGCGCCAGATACGCAGTATTTT
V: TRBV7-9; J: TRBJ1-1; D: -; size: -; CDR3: CASSPSSGMDGEAFF; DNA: TGTGCCAGCAGCCCGTCCTCCGGCATGGACGGTGAAGCTTTCTTT
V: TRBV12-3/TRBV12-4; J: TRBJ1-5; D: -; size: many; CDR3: CASSRQWDQPQHF; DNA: TGTGCCAGCAGTCGACAGTGGGATCAGCCCCAGCATTTT
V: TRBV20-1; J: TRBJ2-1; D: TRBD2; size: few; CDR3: CSASSGRAIDEQFF; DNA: TGCAGTGCTAGTAGCGGGAGGGCCATCGATGAGCAGTTCTTC
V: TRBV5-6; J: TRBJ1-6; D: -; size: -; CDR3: CASSPEGGPLHF; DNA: TGTGCCAGCAGTCCGGAAGGGGGTCCCCTCCACTTT
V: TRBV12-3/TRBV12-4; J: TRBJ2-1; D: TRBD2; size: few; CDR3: CASTTSGGGNLYNEQFF; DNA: TGTGCCAGCACCACCTCTGGCGGGGGAAACCTCTACAATGAGCAGTTCTTC
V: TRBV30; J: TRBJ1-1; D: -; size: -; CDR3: CAWSVQMRLEAFF; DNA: TGTGCCTGGAGTGTACAAATGAGGTTGGAAGCTTTCTTT
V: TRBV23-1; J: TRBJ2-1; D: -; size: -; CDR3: CASSHRFPDYNEQFF; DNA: TGCGCCAGCAGTCATCGCTTTCCAGACTACAATGAGCAGTTCTTC
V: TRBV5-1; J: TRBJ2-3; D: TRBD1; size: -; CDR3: CASSLGPGTGLSTDTQYF; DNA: TGCGCCAGCAGCTTGGGTCCCGGGACAGGGTTATCCACAGATACGCAGTATTTT
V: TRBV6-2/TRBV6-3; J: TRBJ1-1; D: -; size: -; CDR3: CASSYKDWIEAFF; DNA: TGTGCCAGCAGTTACAAGGATTGGATTGAAGCTTTCTTT
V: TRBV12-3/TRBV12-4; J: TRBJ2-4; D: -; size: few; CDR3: CASSPGTRKGVGNIQYF; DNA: TGTGCCAGCAGCCCCGGGACTCGCAAAGGGGTCGGAAACATTCAGTACTTC
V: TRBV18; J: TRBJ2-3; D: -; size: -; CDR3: CASSPPGLSVTDTQYF; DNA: TGTGCCAGCTCACCACCGGGACTCAGCGTCACAGATACGCAGTATTTT
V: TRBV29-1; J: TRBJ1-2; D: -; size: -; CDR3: CSIELGYGYTF; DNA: TGCAGCATAGAACTGGGTTATGGCTACACCTTC
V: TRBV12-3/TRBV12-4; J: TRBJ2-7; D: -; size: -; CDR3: CAILTEIPYEQYF; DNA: TGTGCCATTTTGACAGAGATACCCTACGAGCAGTACTTC
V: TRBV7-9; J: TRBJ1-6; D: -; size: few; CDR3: CAIRLGGIDSPLHF; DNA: TGTGCCATCCGTCTAGGAGGGATTGATTCACCCCTCCACTTT
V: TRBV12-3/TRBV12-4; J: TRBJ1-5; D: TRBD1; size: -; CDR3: CASSLGQSSQPQHF; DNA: TGTGCCAGCAGTCTGGGACAGTCTTCCCAGCCCCAGCATTTT
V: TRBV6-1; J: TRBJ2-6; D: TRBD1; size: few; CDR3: CASSSMTGRSSGANVLTF; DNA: TGTGCCAGCAGTAGCATGACAGGGAGAAGCTCTGGGGCCAACGTCCTGACTTTC
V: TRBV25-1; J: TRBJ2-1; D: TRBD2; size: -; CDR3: CASSGGLAGMINEQFF; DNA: TGTGCCAGCAGTGGGGGACTAGCGGGAATGATCAATGAGCAGTTCTTC
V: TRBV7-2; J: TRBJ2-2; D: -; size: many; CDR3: CASSRDSNTGELFF; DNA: TGTGCCAGCAGCCGCGACTCAAACACCGGGGAGCTGTTTTTT
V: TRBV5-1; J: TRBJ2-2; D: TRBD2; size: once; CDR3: CASEPTSGRAGELFF; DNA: TGCGCCAGCGAACCAACTAGCGGGAGAGCCGGGGAGCTGTTTTTT
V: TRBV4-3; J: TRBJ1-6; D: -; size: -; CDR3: CASSQDLRTWNSPLHF; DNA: TGCGCCAGCAGCCAAGATCTTAGGACTTGGAATTCACCCCTCCACTTT
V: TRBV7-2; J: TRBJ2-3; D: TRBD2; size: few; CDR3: CASSLGLRSTDTQYF; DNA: TGTGCCAGCAGCCTGGGACTACGAAGCACAGATACGCAGTATTTT